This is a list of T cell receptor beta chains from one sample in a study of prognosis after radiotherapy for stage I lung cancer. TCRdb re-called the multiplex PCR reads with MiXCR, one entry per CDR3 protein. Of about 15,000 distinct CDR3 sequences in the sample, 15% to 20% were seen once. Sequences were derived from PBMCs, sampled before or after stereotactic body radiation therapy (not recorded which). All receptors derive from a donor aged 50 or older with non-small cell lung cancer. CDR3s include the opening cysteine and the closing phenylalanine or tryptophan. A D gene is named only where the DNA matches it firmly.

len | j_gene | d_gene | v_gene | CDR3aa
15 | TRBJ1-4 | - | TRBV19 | CASSFRALGEEKLFF
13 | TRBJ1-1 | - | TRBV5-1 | CASSPGGREEAFF
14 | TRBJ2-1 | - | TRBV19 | CASTPRGPYNEQFF
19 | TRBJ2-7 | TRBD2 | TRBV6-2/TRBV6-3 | CASSYSGLAGGAHLYEQYF
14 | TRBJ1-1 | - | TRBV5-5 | CASSLTGGITEAFF
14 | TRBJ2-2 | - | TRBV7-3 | CASSLSGDTGELFF
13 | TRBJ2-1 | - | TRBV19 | CASSPIPFNEQFF
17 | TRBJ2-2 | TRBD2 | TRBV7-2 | CASIPLGLAGVARELFF
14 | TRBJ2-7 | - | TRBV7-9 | CASSLMTQFREQYF
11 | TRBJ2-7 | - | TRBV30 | CAWSRTGEQYF
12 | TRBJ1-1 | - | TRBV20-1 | CSAGRKNTEAFF
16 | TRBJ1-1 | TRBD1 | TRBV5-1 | CASSGRQGAMNTEAFF
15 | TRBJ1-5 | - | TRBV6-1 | CASSGRGAGNQPQHF
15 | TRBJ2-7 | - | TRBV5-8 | CASSLVQGVSYGQYF
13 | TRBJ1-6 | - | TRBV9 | CASSVGQFRPLHF
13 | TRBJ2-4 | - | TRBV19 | CASSQRDKDIQYF
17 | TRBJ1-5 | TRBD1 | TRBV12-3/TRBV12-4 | CASSPGQGIASNQPQHF
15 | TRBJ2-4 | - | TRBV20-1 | CSAYQGGVAKNIQYF
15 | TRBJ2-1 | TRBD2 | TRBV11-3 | CASSLGTSEVNEQFF
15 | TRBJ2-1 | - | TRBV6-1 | CASRSGGTGHREQFF
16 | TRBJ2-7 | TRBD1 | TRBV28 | CASSLFRIGGQLEQYF
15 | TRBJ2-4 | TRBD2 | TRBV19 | CASTKIAGGQNIQYF
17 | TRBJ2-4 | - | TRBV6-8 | CASSYSLKGWAKNIQYF
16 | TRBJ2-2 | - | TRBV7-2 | CASSRPISALPGELFF
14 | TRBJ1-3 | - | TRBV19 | CASTKVGIGNTIYF
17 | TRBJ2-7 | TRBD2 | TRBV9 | CASSAEPGLGLSYEQYF
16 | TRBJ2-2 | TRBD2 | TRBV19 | CASSPILAGGFGELFF